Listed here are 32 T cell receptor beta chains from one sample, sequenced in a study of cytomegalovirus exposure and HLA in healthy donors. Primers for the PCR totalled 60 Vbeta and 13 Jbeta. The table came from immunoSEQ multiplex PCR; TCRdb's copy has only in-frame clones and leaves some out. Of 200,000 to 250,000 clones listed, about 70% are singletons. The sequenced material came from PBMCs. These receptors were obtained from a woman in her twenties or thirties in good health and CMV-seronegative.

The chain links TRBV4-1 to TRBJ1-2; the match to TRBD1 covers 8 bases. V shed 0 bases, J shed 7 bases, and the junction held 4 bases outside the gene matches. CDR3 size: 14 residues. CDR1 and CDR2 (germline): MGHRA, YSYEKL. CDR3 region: CASSQEDRESGYTF. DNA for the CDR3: TGCGCCAGCAGCCAAGAGGACAGGGAGTCTGGCTACACCTTC.

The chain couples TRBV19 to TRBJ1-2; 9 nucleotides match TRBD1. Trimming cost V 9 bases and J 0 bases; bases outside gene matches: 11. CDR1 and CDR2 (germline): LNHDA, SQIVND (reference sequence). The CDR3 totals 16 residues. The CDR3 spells CASLPQDRGTNYGYTF. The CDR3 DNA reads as TGTGCCAGCCTGCCCCAGGACAGGGGTACTAACTATGGCTACACCTTC.

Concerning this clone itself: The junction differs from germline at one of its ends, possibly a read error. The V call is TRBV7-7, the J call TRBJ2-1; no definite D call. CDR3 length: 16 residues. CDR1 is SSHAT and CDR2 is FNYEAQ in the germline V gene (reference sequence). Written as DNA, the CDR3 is TGTGCTAGCAGCCCAGAGGTCGGTAGCTCCTACAATGAGCAGTTCTTC. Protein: CASSPEVGSSYNEQFF.

Written as DNA, the CDR3 is TGTGCCTGGGGGGACAGGGGAGACACTGAAGCTTTCTTT. As protein: CAWGDRGDTEAFF. The chain combines TRBV30 with TRBJ1-1; TRBD1 matches at 10 bases. Germline V gene sequence: CDR1 GTSNPN, CDR2 SVGIG (reference sequence). With V trimmed by 5 bases and J by 3 bases, 3 bases remained unmatched. The CDR3 totals 13 residues.

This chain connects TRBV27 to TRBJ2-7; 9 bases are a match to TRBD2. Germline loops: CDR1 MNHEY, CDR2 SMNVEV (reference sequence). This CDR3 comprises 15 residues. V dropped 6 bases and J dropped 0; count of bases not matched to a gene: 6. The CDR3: CASRELAGSSYEQYF. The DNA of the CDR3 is TGTGCCAGCAGAGAGCTAGCGGGGAGCTCCTACGAGCAGTACTTC.

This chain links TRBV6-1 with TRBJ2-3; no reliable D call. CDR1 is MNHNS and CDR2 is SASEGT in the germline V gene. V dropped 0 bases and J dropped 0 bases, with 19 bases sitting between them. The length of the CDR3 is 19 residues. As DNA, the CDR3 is TGTGCCAGCAGTGAAGCTTCATTTGGTGTGCGGCTCAGCACAGATACGCAGTATTTT. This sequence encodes CASSEASFGVRLSTDTQYF.

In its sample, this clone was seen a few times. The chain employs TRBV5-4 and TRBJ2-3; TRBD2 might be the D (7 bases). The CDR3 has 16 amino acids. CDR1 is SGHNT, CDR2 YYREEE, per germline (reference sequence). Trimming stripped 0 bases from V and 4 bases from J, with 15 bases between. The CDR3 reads CASSLGGGSKADTQYF. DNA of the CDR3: TGTGCCAGCAGCTTGGGCGGGGGCAGTAAGGCAGATACGCAGTATTTT.

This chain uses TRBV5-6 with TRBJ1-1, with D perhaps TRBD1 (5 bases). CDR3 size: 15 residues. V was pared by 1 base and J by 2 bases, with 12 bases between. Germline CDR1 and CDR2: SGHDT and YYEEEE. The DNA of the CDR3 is TGTGCCAGCAGCTTGAGCTGGCAGGGAAACACTGAAGCTTTCTTT. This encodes CASSLSWQGNTEAFF.

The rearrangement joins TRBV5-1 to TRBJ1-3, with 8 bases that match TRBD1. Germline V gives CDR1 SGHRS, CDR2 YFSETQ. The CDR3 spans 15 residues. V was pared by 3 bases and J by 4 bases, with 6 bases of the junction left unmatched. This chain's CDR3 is CASSSGQGDGNTIYF. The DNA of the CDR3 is TGCGCCAGCAGCTCAGGACAGGGAGACGGAAACACCATATATTTT.

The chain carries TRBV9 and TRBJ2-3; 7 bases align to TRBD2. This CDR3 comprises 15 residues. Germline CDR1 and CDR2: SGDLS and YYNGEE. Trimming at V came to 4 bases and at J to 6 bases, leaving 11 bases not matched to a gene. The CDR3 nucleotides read TGTGCCAGCAGCCCGGGAGGACTAGTGTTCGATACGCAGTATTTT. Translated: CASSPGGLVFDTQYF.

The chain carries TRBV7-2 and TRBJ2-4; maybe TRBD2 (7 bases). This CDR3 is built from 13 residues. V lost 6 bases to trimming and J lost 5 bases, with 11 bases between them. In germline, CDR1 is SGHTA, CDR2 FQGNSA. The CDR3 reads CASSLGGENIQYF. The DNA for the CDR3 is TGTGCCAGCAGTCTAGGGGGGGAAAACATTCAGTACTTC.

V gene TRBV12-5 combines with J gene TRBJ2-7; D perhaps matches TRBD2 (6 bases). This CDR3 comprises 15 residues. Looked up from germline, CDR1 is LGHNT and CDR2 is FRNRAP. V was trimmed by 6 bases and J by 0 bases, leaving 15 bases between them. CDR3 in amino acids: CASGGGLISSYEQYF. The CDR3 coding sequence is TGTGCTAGTGGCGGGGGACTTATAAGCTCCTACGAGCAGTACTTC.

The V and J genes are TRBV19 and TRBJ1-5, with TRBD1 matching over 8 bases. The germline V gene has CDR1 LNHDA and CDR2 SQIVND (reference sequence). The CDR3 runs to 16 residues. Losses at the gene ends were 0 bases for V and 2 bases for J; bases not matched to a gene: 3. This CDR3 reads CASSIESGQGNQPQHF. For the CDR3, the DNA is TGTGCCAGTAGTATAGAGTCGGGACAGGGCAATCAGCCCCAGCATTTT.

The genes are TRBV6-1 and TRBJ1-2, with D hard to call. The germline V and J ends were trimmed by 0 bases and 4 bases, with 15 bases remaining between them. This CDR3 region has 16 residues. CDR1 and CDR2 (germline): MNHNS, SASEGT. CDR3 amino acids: CASSEAYTLPGYGYTF. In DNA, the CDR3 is TGTGCCAGCAGTGAAGCTTATACTCTTCCGGGCTATGGCTACACCTTC.

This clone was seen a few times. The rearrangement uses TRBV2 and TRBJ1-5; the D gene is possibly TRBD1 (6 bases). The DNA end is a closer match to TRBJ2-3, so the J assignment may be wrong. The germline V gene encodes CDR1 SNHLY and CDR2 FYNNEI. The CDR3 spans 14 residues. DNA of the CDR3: TGTGCCAGCAGTGAACAGGGGCAGAATCAGCCCCAGTATTTT. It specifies CASSEQGQNQPQYF.

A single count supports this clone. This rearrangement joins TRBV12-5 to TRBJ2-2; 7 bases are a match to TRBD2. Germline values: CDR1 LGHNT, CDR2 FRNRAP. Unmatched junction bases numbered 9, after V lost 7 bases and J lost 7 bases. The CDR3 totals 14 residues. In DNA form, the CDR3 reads TGTGCTAGTGCCATCGGCGGGGGTGTCGGGGAGCTGTTTTTT. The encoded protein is CASAIGGGVGELFF.

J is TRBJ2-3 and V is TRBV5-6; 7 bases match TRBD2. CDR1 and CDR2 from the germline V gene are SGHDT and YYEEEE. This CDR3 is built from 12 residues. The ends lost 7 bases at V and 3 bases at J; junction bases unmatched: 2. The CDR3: CASSGRTDTQYF. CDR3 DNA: TGTGCCAGCTCCGGGAGGACAGATACGCAGTATTTT.

In DNA, the CDR3 is TGTGCCAGCAGTTACAGGCGGGCTTTCTATGGCTACACCTTC. This translates into CASSYRRAFYGYTF. The chain has TRBV6-5 and TRBJ1-2; D is unresolved. V was shortened by 2 bases and J by 4 bases, with 11 bases between the two germline ends. The CDR3 runs 14 residues. The V gene's germline CDR1 is MNHEY and CDR2 SVGAGI.

In DNA form, the CDR3 reads TGTGCCAGCAGCTTTTCTAACCCGTCCACGGACATAGAGCAGTTCTTC. Translation: CASSFSNPSTDIEQFF. The rearrangement uses TRBV7-6 and TRBJ2-1; D might be TRBD1 (5 bases). V dropped 3 bases and J dropped 10 bases, with 22 bases sitting between them. Germline assignment: CDR1 SGHVS and CDR2 FNYEAQ. The CDR3 is 16 amino acids.

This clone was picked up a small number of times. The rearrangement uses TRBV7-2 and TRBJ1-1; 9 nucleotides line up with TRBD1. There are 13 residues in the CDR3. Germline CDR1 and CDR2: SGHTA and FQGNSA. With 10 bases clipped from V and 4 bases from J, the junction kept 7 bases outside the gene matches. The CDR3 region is CATRTGGGTEAFF. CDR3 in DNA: TGTGCCACCCGAACAGGGGGCGGCACTGAAGCTTTCTTT.

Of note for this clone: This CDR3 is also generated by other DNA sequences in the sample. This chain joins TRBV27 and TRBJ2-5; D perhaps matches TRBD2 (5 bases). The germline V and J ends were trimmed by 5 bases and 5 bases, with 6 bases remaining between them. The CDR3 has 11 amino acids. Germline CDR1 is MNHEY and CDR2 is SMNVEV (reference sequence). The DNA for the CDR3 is TGTGCCAGCAGTCGAGGGGAGACCCAGTACTTC. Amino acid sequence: CASSRGETQYF.

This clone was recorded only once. The CDR3, as DNA: TGTGCCAGCAGTTGGGATTCCGGGACTAGCTTAAATGAGCAGTTCTTC. Translating it yields CASSWDSGTSLNEQFF. V is TRBV6-6 and J is TRBJ2-1; 9 positions match TRBD2. The ends lost 4 bases at V and 7 bases at J; junction bases unmatched: 11. CDR3 length: 16 residues. Germline values: CDR1 MNHNY, CDR2 SVGAGI (reference sequence).

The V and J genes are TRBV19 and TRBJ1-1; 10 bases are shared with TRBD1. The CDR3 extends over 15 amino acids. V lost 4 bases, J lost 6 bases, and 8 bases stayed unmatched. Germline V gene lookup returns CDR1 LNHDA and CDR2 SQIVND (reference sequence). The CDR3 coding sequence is TGTGCCAGTAGTACGACGAGCGGGACAGGGGCTGAAGCTTTCTTT. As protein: CASSTTSGTGAEAFF.

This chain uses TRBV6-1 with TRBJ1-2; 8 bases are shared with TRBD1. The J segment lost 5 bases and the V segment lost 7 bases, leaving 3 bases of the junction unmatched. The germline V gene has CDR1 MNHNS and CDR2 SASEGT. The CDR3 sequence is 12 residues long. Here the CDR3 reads CASNQGAYGYTF. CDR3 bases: TGTGCCAGCAATCAGGGGGCTTATGGCTACACCTTC.

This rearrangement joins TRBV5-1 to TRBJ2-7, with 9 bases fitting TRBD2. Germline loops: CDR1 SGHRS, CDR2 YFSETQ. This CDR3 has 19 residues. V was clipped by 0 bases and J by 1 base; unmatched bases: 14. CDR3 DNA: TGCGCCAGCAGCTTGGGGACACCGAGCGGGAGGCTAAGGTCCTACGAGCAGTACTTC. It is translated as CASSLGTPSGRLRSYEQYF.

In DNA form, the CDR3 reads TGTGCCAGCAGGGGTCCGGGAATTGCTGAAGCTTTCTTT. Translating gives CASRGPGIAEAFF. The V and J genes are TRBV27 and TRBJ1-1; unclear D gene. V was clipped by 6 bases and J by 6 bases, with 14 bases between them. The CDR3 extends over 13 amino acids. Germline CDR1 and CDR2: MNHEY and SMNVEV (reference sequence).

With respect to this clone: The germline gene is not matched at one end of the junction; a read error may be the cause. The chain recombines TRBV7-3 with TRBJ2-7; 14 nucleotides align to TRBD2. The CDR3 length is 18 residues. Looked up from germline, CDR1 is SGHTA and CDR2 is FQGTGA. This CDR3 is CAISLSRLGTSGSYEQYF. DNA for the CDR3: TGTGCCATCAGCTTAAGCCGCCTCGGGACTAGCGGGAGCTACGAGCAGTACTTC.

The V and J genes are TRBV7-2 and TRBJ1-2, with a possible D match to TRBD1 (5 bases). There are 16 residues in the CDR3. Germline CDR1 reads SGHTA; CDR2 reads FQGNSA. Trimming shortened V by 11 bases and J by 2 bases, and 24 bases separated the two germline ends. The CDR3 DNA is TGTGCCTCCACTAAAGGGGTGGGCAGGACCAACTATGGCTACACCTTC. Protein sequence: CASTKGVGRTNYGYTF.

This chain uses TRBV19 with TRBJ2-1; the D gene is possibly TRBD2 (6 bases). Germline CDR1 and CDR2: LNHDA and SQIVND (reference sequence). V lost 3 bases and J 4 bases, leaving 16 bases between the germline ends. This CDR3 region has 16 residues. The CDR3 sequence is CASSIRRDPPYNEQFF. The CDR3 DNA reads TGTGCCAGTAGTATCAGGCGGGACCCACCGTACAATGAGCAGTTCTTC.

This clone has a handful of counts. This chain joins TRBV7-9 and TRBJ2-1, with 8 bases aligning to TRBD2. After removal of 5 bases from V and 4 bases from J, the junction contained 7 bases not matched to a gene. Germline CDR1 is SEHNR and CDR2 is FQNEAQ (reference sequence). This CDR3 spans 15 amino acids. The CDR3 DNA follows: TGTGCCAGCAGCATACCGGGACTAGATTACAATGAGCAGTTCTTC. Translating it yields CASSIPGLDYNEQFF.

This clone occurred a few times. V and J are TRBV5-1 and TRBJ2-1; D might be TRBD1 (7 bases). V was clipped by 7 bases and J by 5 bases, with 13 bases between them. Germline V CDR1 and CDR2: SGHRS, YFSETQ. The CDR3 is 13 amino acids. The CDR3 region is CASWAGGNNEQFF. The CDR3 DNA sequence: TGCGCCAGCTGGGCAGGGGGGAACAATGAGCAGTTCTTC.

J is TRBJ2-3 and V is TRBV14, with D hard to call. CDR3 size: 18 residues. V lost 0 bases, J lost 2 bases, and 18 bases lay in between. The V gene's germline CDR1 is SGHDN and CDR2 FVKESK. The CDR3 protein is CASSQEATVAWATDTQYF. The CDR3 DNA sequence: TGTGCCAGCAGCCAAGAGGCTACAGTCGCGTGGGCCACAGATACGCAGTATTTT.